This paragraph covers one T cell receptor beta chain sequence. Alongside a J-beta primer mix, a sample-barcoded 5' primer served in a second PCR lasting 7 to 11 cycles. TCRdb passed the 5' RACE reads through MiXCR, listing each CDR3 protein once. The repertoire has around 1.1 million distinct CDR3 sequences, around two fifths of them found once; the top ten carry roughly 13%. The data were obtained in a study of blood T cells in healthy people across ages. CDR1 is SGHVS, CDR2 FQNEAQ, per germline. The CDR3 sequence is 16 residues long. Sequenced sample: blood. This chain links TRBV7-8 with TRBJ2-4; TRBD1 matches at 9 bases. The assigned J gene may be wrong: the sequence end matches TRBJ2-7 better. The origin of this receptor is a man in his late teens or twenties in good health. The CDR3 protein is CASSFRDREISYEQYF. In DNA, the CDR3 is TGTGCCAGCAGCTTCCGGGACAGGGAAATATCCTACGAGCAGTACTTC.